This T cell receptor beta chain was captured in a study of blood T cells in healthy people across ages. This CDR3 comprises 16 residues. The germline gives CDR1 SGDLS, CDR2 YYNGEE. V was trimmed by 4 bases and J by 1 base, leaving 17 bases between them. For the second PCR, which ran for roughly 6 to 12 cycles, a sample-barcoded 5' primer and a J-beta primer mix were used. Using its own MiXCR run on the 5' RACE reads, TCRdb lists one record per CDR3 protein. The data contain around 1,500,000 distinct CDR3 sequences, 42% of them seen just once; the ten biggest clones take up less than 8%. This clonotype originated in a woman under 30 in good health. The chain carries TRBV9 and TRBJ2-5; D is possibly TRBD1 (6 bases). The source material was blood. This chain's CDR3 is CASSRAGTRSQETQYF. The DNA for the CDR3 is TGTGCCAGCAGCCGAGCCGGGACACGAAGCCAAGAGACCCAGTACTTC. Full variable domain (missing parts from reference TRBV9 and TRBJ2-5): DSGVTQTPKHLITATGQRVTLRCSPRSGDLSVYWYQQSLDQGLQFLIQYYNGEERAKGNILERFSAQQFPDLHSELNLSSLELGDSALYFCASSRAGTRSQETQYFGPGTRLLVL.